This T cell receptor beta chain was profiled in a study of breast tumors, draining lymph nodes, adjacent tissues. One entry per CDR3 protein, called by TCRdb with MiXCR from the multiplex PCR reads. The sample lists 140,000 or so distinct CDR3 sequences; roughly 33% were seen once. Whole-study results and caveats: Tumor and nontumor repertoires were significantly more similar in luminal-like than in basal-like breast cancer.

Samples came from axillary lymph nodes draining the breast cancer. As to this clonotype: The antigen is undetermined.

The TCR originated in a female donor with breast cancer. Some clones in this sample may be carry-over from other donors' samples. Sequencing was done on a sample of axillary lymph node tissue.

This chain's CDR3 is CASSLGGGETIYF. Here the CDR3 DNA reads TGCGCCAGCAGCTTGGGTGGGGGAGAGACCATATATTTT. J is TRBJ1-3 and V is TRBV5-1; D is possibly TRBD1 (5 bases). Trimming took off 0 bases at V and 10 bases at J, with 11 bases between the two ends. The CDR3 consists of 13 residues. CDR1 SGHRS and CDR2 YFSETQ come from the germline V gene.